Listed below are T cell receptor beta chains from one sample, sequenced in a study of T cells in Graves' hyperthyroidism and ophthalmopathy. TCRdb recomputed calls from the multiplex PCR reads with MiXCR, one row per CDR3 protein. The sample lists roughly 250,000 distinct CDR3 sequences, about a sixth occurring once. Sample: blood. These TCRs come from a young woman with Graves' ophthalmopathy. Each CDR3 is given with its conserved first and last residue. Each record gives: J gene, V gene, clone size, D gene, CDR3 DNA, CDR3 protein. The D gene is left open where the match is weak. A row's size may be missing; if present it is once, few, many or a size class.

>TRBJ1-4|TRBV11-2|many|-
TGTGCCAGCAGCACCACAGGGGAAAAACTGTTTTTT
CASSTTGEKLFF
>TRBJ2-3|TRBV9|few|TRBD2
TGTGCCAGCAGCCCCGAGCGGGGAGGCACAGATGCGCAGTATTTT
CASSPERGGTDAQYF
>TRBJ2-3|TRBV2|many|TRBD2
TGTGCCAGCACTGGACTAGCGGGAGCGGGGGGCACAGATACGCAGTATTTT
CASTGLAGAGGTDTQYF
>TRBJ1-6|TRBV30|many|-
TGTGCCTGGCACTTCGGGGGCCCCAATAATTCACCCCTCCACTTT
CAWHFGGPNNSPLHF
>TRBJ2-1|TRBV4-1|-|-
TGCGCCAGCAGCCAAGGATACAGGGGGGGTTTTGGCAATGAGCAGTTCTTC
CASSQGYRGGFGNEQFF
>TRBJ2-1|TRBV20-1|many|TRBD2
TGCAGTGCTAGAGATTCACTAGCGGGGGGTGATAATGAGCAGTTCTTC
CSARDSLAGGDNEQFF
>TRBJ2-2|TRBV11-1|many|TRBD2
TGTGCCAGCAGCCCAAACGCTGGGACTATCACCGGGGAGCTGTTTTTT
CASSPNAGTITGELFF
>TRBJ1-1|TRBV27|many|TRBD1
TGTGCCAGCAGAGCGAGGAGTGGTTCGGGACAGAGGAACACTGAAGCTTTCTTT
CASRARSGSGQRNTEAFF
>TRBJ1-1|TRBV5-6|-|TRBD1
TGTGCCAGCAGCCTCCGCGGGACAGGGTTTGAAGCTTTCTTT
CASSLRGTGFEAFF
>TRBJ1-1|TRBV27|many|-
TGTGCCAGCAGTTTGTCCGGGACGGTGAACACTGAAGCTTTCTTT
CASSLSGTVNTEAFF
>TRBJ1-5|TRBV12-3/TRBV12-4|many|-
TGTGCCAGCAGTTTCTTGGGTTCCCAGCCCCAGCATTTT
CASSFLGSQPQHF